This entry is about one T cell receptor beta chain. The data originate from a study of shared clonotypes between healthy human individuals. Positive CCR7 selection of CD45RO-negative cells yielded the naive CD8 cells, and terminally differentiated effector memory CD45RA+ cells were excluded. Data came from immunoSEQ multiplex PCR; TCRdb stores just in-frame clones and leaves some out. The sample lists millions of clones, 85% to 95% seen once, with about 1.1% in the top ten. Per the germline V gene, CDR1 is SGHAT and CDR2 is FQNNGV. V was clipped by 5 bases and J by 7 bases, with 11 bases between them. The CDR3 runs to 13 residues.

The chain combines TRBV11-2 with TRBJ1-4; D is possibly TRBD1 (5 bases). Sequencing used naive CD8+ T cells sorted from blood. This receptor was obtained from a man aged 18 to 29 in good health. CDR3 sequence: CASSTAGGEKLFF. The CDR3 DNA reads TGTGCCAGCAGCACGGCGGGGGGTGAAAAACTGTTTTTT. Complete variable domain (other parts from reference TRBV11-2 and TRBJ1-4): EAGVAQSPRYKIIEKRQSVAFWCNPISGHATLYWYQQILGQGPKLLIQFQNNGVVDDSQLPKDRFSAERLKGVDSTLKIQPAKLEDSAVYLCASSTAGGEKLFFGSGTQLSVL.